The present T cell receptor beta chain was sequenced within a study of vaccination and CD4 T cells after COVID-19. Scientists ran DNA taken from cultured CD4+ T cells through the Oncomine TCR Beta short-read assay for sequencing. It was cultured CD4+ T cells from which genomic DNA was extracted. TCRdb analysed the PCR reads with MiXCR anew, one entry per CDR3 protein. The repertoire holds 9,500 to 15,000 distinct CDR3 sequences, with approximately 50% as singletons. In its sample, this clonotype was seen a few times. As yet, its antigen is unknown. This CDR3 is 13 amino acids long. Germline CDR1 DFQATT, CDR2 SNEGSKA (reference sequence). V was trimmed by 4 bases and J by 5 bases, leaving 14 bases between them. The treatment is: roughly 10-day PBMC culture with coronavirus spike peptide pools or control peptides (ViraFEST assay). IL-2 (10 IU/ml) and peptide pools (about 9.4 ug/ml) were added to cultures of approximately 2.2 million PBMCs per well.

The rearrangement links TRBV20-1 to TRBJ1-1; D is unclear. Sequencing was done on a sample of CD4+ T cells from blood, cultured in vitro. This receptor was obtained from a human donor who had recovered from COVID-19. CDR3 protein: CSAISFQETEAFF. DNA of the CDR3: TGCAGTGCTATAAGTTTCCAGGAAACTGAAGCTTTCTTT.